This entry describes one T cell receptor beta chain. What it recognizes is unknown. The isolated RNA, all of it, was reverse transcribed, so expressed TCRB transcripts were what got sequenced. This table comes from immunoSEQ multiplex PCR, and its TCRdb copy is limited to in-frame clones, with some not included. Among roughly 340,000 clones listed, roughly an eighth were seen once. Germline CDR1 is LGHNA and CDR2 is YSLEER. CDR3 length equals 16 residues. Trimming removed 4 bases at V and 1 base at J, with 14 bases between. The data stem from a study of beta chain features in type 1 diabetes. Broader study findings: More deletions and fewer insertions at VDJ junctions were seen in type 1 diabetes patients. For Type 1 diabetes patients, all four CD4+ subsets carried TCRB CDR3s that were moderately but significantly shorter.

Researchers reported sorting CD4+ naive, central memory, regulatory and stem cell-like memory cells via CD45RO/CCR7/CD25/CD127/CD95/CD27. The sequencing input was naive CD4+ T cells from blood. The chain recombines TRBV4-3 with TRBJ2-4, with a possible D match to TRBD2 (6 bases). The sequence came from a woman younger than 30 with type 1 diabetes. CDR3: CASSPRSAGAKNIQYF. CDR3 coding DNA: TGCGCCAGCAGCCCACGCTCCGCGGGGGCCAAAAACATTCAGTACTTC.